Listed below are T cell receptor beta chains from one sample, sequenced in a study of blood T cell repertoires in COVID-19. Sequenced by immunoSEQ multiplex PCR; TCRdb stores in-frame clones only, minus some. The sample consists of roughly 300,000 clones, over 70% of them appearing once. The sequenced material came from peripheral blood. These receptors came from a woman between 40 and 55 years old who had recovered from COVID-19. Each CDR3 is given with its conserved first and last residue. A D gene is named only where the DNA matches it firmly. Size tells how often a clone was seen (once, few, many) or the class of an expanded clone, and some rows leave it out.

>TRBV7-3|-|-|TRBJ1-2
CASSFITGMGYTF
TGTGCCAGCAGCTTTATAACAGGGATGGGCTACACCTTC
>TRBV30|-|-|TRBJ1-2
CAWSSGFGYGYTF
TGTGCCTGGAGTAGCGGTTTTGGCTATGGCTACACCTTC
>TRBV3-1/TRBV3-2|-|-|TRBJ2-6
CAASEISGANVLTF
TGTGCGGCCAGTGAAATCTCTGGGGCCAACGTCCTGACTTTC
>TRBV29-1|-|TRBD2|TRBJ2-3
CSVLRGAGDTQYF
TGCAGCGTACTGCGGGGGGCGGGAGATACGCAGTATTTT
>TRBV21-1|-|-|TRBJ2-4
CASSTPGGAKNIQYF
TGTGCCAGCAGCACCCCGGGGGGGGCCAAAAACATTCAGTACTTC
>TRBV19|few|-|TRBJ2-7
CASTLDWGRSYEQYF
TGTGCCAGTACCCTTGATTGGGGCAGATCTTACGAGCAGTACTTC
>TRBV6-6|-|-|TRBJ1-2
CASSYSLQTGGYTF
TGTGCCAGCAGTTACTCCCTCCAGACAGGCGGCTACACCTTC
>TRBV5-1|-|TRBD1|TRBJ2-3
CASSSGTAYTDTQYF
TGCGCCAGCAGCTCCGGGACAGCGTACACAGATACGCAGTATTTT
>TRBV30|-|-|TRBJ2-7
CAWMLEAEQYF
TGTGCCTGGATGTTAGAGGCCGAGCAGTACTTC
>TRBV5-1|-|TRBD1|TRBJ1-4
CASSSTGEQATNEKLFF
TGCGCCAGCAGCTCGACAGGGGAGCAGGCAACTAATGAAAAACTGTTTTTT
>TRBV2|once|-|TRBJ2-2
CAAGTVNTGELFF
TGTGCCGCGGGGACAGTGAACACCGGGGAGCTGTTTTTT
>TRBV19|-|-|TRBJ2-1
CASTRGPSYNEQFF
TGTGCCAGTACCCGGGGTCCCTCCTACAATGAGCAGTTCTTC
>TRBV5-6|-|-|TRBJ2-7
CASSLAGGVYEQYF
TGTGCCAGCAGCTTGGCCGGAGGGGTCTACGAGCAGTACTTC
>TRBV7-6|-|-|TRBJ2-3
CASSPYPGLSTDTQYF
TGTGCCAGCAGCCCCTACCCGGGACTGAGCACAGATACGCAGTATTTT
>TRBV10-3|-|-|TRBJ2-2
CAIKPSVDTGELFF
TGTGCCATCAAGCCTAGCGTGGACACCGGGGAGCTGTTTTTT
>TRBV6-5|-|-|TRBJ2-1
CASSYSPDRMNNEQFF
TGTGCCAGCAGTTACTCGCCGGACAGAATGAACAATGAGCAGTTCTTC
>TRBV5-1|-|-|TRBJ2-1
CASSLGQSSYNEQFF
TGCGCCAGCAGCTTGGGACAGAGCTCCTACAATGAGCAGTTCTTC